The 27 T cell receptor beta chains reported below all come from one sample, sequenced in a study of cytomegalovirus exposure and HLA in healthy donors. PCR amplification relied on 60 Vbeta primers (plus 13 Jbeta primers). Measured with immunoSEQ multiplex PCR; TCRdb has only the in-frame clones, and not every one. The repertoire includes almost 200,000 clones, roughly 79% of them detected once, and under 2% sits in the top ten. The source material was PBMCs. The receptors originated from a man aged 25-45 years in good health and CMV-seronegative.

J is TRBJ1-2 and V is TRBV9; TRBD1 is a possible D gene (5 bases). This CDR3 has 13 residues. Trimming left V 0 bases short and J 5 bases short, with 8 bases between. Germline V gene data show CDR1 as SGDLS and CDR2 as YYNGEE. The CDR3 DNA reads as TGTGCCAGCAGCGTAGGGCCAGGGTATGGCTACACCTTC. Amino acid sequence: CASSVGPGYGYTF.

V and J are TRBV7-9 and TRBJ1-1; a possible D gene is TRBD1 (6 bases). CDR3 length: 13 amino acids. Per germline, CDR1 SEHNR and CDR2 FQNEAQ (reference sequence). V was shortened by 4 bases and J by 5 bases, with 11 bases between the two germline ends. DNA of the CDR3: TGTGCCAGCAGCTCACAGGGTCTTACTGAAGCTTTCTTT. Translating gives CASSSQGLTEAFF.

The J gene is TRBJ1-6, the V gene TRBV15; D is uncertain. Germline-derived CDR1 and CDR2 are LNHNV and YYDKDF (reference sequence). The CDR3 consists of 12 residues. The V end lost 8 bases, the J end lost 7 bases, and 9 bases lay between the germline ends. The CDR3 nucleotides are TGTGCCACCTCCCAGATCAATTCACCCCTCCACTTT. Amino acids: CATSQINSPLHF.

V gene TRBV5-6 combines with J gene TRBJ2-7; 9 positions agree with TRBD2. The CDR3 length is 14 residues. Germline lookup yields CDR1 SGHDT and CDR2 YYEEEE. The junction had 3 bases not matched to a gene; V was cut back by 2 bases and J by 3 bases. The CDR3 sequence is CASSLGTSFYEQYF. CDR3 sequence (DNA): TGTGCCAGCAGCTTAGGGACTAGCTTCTACGAGCAGTACTTC.

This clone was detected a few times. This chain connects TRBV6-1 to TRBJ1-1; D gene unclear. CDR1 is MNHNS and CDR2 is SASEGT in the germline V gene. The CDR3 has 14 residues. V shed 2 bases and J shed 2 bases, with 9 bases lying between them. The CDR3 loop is CASSEMAENTEAFF. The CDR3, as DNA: TGTGCCAGCAGTGAAATGGCGGAAAACACTGAAGCTTTCTTT.

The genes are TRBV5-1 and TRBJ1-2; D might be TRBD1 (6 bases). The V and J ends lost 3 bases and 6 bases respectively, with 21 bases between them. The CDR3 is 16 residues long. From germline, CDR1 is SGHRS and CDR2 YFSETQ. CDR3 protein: CASSSDLDRSVDGYTF. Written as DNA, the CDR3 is TGCGCCAGCAGCTCCGACTTAGACAGGAGTGTAGATGGCTACACCTTC.

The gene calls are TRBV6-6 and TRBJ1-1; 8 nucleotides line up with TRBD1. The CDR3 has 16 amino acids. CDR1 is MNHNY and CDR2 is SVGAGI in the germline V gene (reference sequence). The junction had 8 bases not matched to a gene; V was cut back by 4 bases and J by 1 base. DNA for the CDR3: TGTGCCAGCAGTTCCTCCACAGGGGGTGGGAACACTGAAGCTTTCTTT. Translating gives CASSSSTGGGNTEAFF.

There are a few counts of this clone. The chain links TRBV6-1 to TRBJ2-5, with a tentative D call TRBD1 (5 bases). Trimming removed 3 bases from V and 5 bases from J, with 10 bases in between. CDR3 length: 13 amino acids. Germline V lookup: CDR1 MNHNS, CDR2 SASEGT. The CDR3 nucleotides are TGTGCCAGCAGTGACAGGGTCGGGGAGACCCAGTACTTC. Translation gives CASSDRVGETQYF.

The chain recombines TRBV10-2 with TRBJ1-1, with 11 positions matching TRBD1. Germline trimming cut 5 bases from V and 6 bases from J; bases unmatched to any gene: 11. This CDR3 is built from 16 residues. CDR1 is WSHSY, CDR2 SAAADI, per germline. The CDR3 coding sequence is TGCGCCAGCAGTCTGGGACAGGGGGAGAGACAGGCTGAAGCTTTCTTT. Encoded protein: CASSLGQGERQAEAFF.

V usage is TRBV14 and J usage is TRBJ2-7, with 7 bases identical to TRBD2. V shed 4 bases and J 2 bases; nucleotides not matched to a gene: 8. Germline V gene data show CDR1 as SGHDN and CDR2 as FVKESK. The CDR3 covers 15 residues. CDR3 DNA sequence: TGTGCCAGCAGCCTAGAGCCCCGGGGGGCCTACGAGCAGTACTTC. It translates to CASSLEPRGAYEQYF. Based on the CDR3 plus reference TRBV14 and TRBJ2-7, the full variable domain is EAGVTQFPSHSVIEKGQTVTLRCDPISGHDNLYWYRRVMGKEIKFLLHFVKESKQDESGMPNNRFLAERTGGTYSTLKVQPAELEDSGVYFCASSLEPRGAYEQYFGPGTRLTVT.

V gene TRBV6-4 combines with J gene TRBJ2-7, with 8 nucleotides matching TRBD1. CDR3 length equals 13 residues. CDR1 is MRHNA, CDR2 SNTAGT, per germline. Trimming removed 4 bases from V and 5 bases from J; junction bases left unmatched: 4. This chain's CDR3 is CASSVQGGNEQYF. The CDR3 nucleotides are TGTGCCAGCAGTGTACAGGGGGGCAACGAGCAGTACTTC.

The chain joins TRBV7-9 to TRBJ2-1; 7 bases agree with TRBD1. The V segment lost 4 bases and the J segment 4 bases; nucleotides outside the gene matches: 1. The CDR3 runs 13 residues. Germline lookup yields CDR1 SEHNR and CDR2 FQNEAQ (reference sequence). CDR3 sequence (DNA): TGTGCCAGCAGCTCGGGACAGTACAATGAGCAGTTCTTC. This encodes CASSSGQYNEQFF.

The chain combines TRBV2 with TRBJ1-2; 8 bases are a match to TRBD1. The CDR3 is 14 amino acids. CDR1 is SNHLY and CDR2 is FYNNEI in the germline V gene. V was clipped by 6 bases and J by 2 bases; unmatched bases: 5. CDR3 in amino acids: CASRRDRQNYGYTF. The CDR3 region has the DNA TGTGCCAGCAGGAGGGACAGGCAAAACTATGGCTACACCTTC. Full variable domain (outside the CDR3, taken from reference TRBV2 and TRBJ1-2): EPEVTQTPSHQVTQMGQEVILRCVPISNHLYFYWYRQILGQKVEFLVSFYNNEISEKSEIFDDQFSVERPDGSNFTLKIRSTKLEDSAMYFCASRRDRQNYGYTFGSGTRLTVV.

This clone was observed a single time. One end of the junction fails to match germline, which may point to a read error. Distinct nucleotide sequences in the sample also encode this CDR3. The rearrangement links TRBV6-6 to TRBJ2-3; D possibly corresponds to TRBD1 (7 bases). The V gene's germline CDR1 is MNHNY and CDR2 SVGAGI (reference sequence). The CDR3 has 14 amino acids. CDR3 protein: CASSWQGGRDTQYF. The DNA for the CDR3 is TGCGCCAGCAGTTGGCAGGGGGGAAGAGATACGCAGTATTTT.

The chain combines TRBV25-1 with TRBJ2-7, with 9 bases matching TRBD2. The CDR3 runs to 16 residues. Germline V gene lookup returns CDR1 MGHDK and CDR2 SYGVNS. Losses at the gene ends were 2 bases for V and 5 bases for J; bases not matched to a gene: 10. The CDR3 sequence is CASSERGGEVLDEQYF. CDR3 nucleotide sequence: TGTGCCAGCAGTGAACGCGGGGGGGAAGTATTGGACGAGCAGTACTTC.

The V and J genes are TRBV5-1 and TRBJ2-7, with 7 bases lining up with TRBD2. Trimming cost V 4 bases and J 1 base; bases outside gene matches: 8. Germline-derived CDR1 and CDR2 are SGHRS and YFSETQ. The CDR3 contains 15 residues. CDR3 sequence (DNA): TGCGCCAGCAGCGTTCTAGCGGTCCTTTCCTACGAGCAGTACTTC. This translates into CASSVLAVLSYEQYF.

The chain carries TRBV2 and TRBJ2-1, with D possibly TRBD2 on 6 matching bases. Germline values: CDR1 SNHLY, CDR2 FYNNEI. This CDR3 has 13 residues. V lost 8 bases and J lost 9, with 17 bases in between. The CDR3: CASQKDERVEQFF. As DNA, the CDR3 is TGTGCCAGCCAAAAGGATGAGCGGGTTGAGCAGTTCTTC.

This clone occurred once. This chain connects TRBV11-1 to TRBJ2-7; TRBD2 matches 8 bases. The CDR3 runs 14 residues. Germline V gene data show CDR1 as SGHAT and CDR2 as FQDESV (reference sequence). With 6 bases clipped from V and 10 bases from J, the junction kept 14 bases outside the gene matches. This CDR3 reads CASSTPGISGIQYF. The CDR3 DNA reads TGTGCCAGCAGTACCCCGGGGATTAGCGGGATCCAGTACTTC.

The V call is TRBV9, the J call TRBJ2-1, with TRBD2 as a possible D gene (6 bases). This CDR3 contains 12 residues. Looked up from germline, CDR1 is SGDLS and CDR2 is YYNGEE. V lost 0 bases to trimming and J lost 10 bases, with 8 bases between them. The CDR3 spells CASSVVGGEQFF. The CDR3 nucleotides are TGTGCCAGCAGCGTAGTTGGAGGGGAGCAGTTCTTC.

CDR3 in DNA: TGTGCCAGCAGCGTAGGACTGGGGCCCCAGCATTTT. Translating it yields CASSVGLGPQHF. J is TRBJ1-5 and V is TRBV9; D not certain. The CDR3 is 12 amino acids. Trimming stripped 0 bases from V and 9 bases from J, with 7 bases between. The germline CDR1 and CDR2 sequences are SGDLS and YYNGEE.

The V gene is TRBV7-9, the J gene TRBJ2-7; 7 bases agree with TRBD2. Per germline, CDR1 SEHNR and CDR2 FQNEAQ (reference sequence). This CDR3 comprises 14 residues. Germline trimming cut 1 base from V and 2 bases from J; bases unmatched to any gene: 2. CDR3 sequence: CASSLGGGPYEQYF. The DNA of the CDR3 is TGTGCCAGCAGCTTAGGCGGGGGACCCTACGAGCAGTACTTC. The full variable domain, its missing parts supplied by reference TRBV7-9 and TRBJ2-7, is DTGVSQNPRHKITKRGQNVTFRCDPISEHNRLYWYRQTLGQGPEFLTYFQNEAQLEKSRLLSDRFSAERPKGSFSTLEIQRTEQGDSAMYLCASSLGGGPYEQYFGPGTRLTVT.

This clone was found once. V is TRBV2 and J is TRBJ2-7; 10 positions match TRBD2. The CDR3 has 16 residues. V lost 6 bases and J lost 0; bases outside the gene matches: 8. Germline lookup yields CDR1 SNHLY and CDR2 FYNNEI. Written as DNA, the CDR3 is TGTGCCAGCAGGCGGACTAGCGGAATCCCCTCCTACGAGCAGTACTTC. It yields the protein CASRRTSGIPSYEQYF.

CDR3 DNA sequence: TGCAGCGTTGAATGGGCCGGTAGCAATCAGCCCCAGCATTTT. Its translation is CSVEWAGSNQPQHF. This chain joins TRBV29-1 and TRBJ1-5; D call uncertain. Per germline, CDR1 SQVTM and CDR2 ANQGSEA. The V and J ends lost 2 bases and 0 bases respectively, with 8 bases between them. The CDR3 totals 14 residues.

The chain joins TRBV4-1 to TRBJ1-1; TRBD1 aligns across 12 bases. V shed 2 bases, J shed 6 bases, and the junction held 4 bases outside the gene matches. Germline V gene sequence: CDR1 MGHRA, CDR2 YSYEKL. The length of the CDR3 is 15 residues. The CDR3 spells CASSQPGQGAAEAFF. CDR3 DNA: TGCGCCAGCAGCCAACCGGGACAGGGGGCGGCTGAAGCTTTCTTT.

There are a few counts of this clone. In DNA, the CDR3 is TGTGCCAGCAGCTTACTAACTAGCGGGAGGGCCTACAATGAGCAGTTCTTC. Encoded protein: CASSLLTSGRAYNEQFF. The gene calls are TRBV7-9 and TRBJ2-1, with 13 nucleotides matching TRBD2. The junction had 3 bases not matched to a gene; V was cut back by 2 bases and J by 2 bases. This CDR3 is built from 17 residues. Looked up from germline, CDR1 is SEHNR and CDR2 is FQNEAQ (reference sequence). The full variable domain, completed using reference TRBV7-9 and TRBJ2-1, is DTGVSQNPRHKITKRGQNVTFRCDPISEHNRLYWYRQTLGQGPEFLTYFQNEAQLEKSRLLSDRFSAERPKGSFSTLEIQRTEQGDSAMYLCASSLLTSGRAYNEQFFGPGTRLTVL.

The chain's CDR3 is CASSDMAGAGNTIYF. The CDR3 DNA is TGTGCCAGCAGTGATATGGCAGGTGCTGGAAACACCATATATTTT. The chain recombines TRBV6-1 with TRBJ1-3; D is uncertain. The CDR3 covers 15 residues. V lost 3 bases and J 2 bases, leaving 11 bases between the germline ends. Germline loops: CDR1 MNHNS, CDR2 SASEGT.

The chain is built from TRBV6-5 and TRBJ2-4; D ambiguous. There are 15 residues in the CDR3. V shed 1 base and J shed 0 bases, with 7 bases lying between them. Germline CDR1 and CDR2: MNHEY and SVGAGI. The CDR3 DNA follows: TGTGCCAGCAGTTACTACGGGTTAGCCAAAAACATTCAGTACTTC. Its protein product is CASSYYGLAKNIQYF.